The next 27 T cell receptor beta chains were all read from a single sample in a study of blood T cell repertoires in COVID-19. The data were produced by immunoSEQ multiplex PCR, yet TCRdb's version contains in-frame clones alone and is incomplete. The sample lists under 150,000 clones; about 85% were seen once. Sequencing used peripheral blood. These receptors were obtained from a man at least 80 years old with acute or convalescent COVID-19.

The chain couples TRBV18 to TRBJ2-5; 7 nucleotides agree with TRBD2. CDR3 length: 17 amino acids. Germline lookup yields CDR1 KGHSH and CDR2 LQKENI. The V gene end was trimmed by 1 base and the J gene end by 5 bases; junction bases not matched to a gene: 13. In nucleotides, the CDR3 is TGTGCCAGCTCACCACGGGAGGGGACCTCCCACAGGGAGACCCAGTACTTC. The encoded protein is CASSPREGTSHRETQYF.

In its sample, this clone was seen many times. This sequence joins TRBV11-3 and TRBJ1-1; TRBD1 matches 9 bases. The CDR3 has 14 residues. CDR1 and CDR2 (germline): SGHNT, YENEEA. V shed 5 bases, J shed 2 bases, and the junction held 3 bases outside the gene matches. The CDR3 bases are TGTGCCAGCAGCACCACAGGGGGCAACACTGAAGCTTTCTTT. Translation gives CASSTTGGNTEAFF.

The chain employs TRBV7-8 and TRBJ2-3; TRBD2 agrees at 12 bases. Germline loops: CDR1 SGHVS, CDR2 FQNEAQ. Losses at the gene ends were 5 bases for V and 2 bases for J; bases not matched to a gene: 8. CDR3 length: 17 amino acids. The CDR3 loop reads CASSPRTSGTYTDTQYF. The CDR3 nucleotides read TGTGCCAGCAGCCCCCGGACTAGCGGGACCTACACAGATACGCAGTATTTT.

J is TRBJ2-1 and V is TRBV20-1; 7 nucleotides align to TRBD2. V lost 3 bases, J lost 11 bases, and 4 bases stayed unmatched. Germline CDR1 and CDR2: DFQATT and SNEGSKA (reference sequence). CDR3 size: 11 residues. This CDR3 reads CSASKGTKQFF. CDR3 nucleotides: TGCAGTGCTAGTAAAGGGACTAAGCAGTTCTTC.

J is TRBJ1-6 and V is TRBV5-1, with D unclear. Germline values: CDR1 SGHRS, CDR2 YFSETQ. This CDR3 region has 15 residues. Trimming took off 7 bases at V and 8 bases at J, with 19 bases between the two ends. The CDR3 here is CASGESSQSHSPLHF. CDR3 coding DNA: TGCGCCAGCGGGGAGTCCTCACAGTCACATTCACCCCTCCACTTT.

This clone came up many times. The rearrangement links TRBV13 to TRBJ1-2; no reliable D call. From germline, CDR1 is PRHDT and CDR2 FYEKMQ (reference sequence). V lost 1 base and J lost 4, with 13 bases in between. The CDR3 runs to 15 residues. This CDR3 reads CASSLEGESGYGYTF. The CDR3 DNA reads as TGTGCCAGCAGCTTAGAAGGCGAATCGGGCTATGGCTACACCTTC.

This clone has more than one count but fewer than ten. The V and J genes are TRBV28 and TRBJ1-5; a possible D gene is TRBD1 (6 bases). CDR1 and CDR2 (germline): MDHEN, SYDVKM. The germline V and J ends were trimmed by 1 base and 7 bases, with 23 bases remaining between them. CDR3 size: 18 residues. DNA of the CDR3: TGTGCCAGCAGTTTATCAGGGACAAAAGGCCGCGGCCGGCAGCCCCAGCATTTT. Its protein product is CASSLSGTKGRGRQPQHF.

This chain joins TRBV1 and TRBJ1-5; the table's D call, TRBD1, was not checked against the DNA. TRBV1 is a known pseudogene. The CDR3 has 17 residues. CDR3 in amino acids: CTSSPPPTAYSNQPQHF. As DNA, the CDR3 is TGCACCAGCAGCCCCCCCCCGACAGCTTATAGCAATCAGCCCCAGCATTTT.

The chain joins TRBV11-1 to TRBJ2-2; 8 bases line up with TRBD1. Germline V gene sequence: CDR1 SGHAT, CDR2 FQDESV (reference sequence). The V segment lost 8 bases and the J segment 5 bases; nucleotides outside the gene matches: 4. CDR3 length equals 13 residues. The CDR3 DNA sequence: TGTGCCAGCCAGACAGGGGTGACCGGGGAGCTGTTTTTT. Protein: CASQTGVTGELFF.

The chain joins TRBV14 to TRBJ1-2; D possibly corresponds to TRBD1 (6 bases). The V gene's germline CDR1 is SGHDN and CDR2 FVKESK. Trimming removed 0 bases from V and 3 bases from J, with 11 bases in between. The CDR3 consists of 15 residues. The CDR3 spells CASSQDSQGYYGYTF. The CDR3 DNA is TGTGCCAGCAGCCAAGATTCCCAGGGGTACTATGGCTACACCTTC.

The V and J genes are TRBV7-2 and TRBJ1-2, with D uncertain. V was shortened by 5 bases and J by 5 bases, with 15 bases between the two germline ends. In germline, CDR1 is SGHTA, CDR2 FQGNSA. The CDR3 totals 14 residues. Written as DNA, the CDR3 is TGTGCCAGCAGCGAACAGAACTCGGGATATGGCTACACCTTC. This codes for CASSEQNSGYGYTF.

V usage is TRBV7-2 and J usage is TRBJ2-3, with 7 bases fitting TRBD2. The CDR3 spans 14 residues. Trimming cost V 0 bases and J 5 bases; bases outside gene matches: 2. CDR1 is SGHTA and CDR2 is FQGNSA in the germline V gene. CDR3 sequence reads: CASSLAQRGDTQYF. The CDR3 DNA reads TGTGCCAGCAGCTTAGCGCAGCGGGGAGATACGCAGTATTTT.

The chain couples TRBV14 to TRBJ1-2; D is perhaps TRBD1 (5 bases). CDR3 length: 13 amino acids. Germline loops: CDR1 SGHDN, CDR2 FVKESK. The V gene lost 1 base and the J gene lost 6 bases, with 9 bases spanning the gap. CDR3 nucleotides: TGTGCCAGCAGCCAAGGGGGCAGTCATGGCTACACCTTC. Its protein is CASSQGGSHGYTF.

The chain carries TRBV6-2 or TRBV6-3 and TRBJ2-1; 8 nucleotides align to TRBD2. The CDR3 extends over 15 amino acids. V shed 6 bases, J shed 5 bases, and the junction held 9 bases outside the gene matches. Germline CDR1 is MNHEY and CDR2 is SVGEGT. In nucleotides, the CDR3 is TGTGCCAGCAGCCCATGGGCGGGAGGCCACAATGAGCAGTTCTTC. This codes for CASSPWAGGHNEQFF.

The CDR3 loop is CASSEARLSAGGYTF. The DNA of the CDR3 is TGTGCCAGCAGTGAAGCGCGCCTTTCAGCGGGGGGCTACACCTTC. This rearrangement joins TRBV6-1 to TRBJ1-2, with no clear D. Germline values: CDR1 MNHNS, CDR2 SASEGT. This CDR3 comprises 15 residues. Trimming removed 0 bases from V and 8 bases from J, with 16 bases in between.

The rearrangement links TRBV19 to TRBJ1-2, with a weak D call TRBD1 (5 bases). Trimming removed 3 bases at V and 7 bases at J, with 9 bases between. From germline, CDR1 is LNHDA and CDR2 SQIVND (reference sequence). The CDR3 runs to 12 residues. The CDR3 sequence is CASSMRQTGYTF. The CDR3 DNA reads TGTGCCAGTAGTATGAGACAGACTGGCTACACCTTC. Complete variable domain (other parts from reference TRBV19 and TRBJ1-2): DGGITQSPKYLFRKEGQNVTLSCEQNLNHDAMYWYRQDPGQGLRLIYYSQIVNDFQKGDIAEGYSVSREKKESFPLTVTSAQKNPTAFYLCASSMRQTGYTFGSGTRLTVV.

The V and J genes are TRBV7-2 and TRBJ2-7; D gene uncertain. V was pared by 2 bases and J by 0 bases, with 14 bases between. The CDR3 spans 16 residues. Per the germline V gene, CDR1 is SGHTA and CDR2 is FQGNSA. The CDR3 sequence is CASSLSYSIFSYEQYF. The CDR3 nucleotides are TGTGCCAGCAGCTTATCGTACAGCATCTTCTCCTACGAGCAGTACTTC.

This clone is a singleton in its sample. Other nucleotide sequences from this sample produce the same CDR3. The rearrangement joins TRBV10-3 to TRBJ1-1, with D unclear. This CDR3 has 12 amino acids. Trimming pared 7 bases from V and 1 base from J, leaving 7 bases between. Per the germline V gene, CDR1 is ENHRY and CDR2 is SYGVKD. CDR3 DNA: TGTGCCATCACGGCAGGGAACACTGAAGCTTTCTTT. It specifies CAITAGNTEAFF.

The CDR3 is CASSPGGGGNTEAFF. Written as DNA, the CDR3 is TGTGCCAGCAGCCCCGGCGGGGGGGGAAACACTGAAGCTTTCTTT. The chain has TRBV13 and TRBJ1-1; perhaps TRBD1 as D (5 bases). Between the trimmed V and J ends, which lost 5 bases and 2 bases, there was a span of 15 bases. CDR1 is PRHDT, CDR2 FYEKMQ, per germline (reference sequence). This CDR3 is 15 amino acids long. Together with reference TRBV13 and TRBJ1-1, the CDR3 gives the full variable domain: AAGVIQSPRHLIKEKRETATLKCYPIPRHDTVYWYQQGPGQDPQFLISFYEKMQSDKGSIPDRFSAQQFSDYHSELNMSSLELGDSALYFCASSPGGGGNTEAFFGQGTRLTVV.

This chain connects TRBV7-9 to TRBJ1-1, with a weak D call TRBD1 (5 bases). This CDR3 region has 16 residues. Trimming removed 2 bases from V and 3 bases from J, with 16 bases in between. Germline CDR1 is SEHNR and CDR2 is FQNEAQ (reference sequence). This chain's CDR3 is CASSLSGRGGDTEAFF. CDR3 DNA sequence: TGTGCCAGCAGCTTAAGTGGACGGGGGGGTGACACTGAAGCTTTCTTT. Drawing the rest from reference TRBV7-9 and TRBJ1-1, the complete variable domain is DTGVSQNPRHKITKRGQNVTFRCDPISEHNRLYWYRQTLGQGPEFLTYFQNEAQLEKSRLLSDRFSAERPKGSFSTLEIQRTEQGDSAMYLCASSLSGRGGDTEAFFGQGTRLTVV.

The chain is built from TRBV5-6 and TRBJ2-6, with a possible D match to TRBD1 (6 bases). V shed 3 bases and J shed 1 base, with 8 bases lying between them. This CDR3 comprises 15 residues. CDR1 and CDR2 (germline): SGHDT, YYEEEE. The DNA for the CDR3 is TGTGCCAGCAGCTCCACAGGGTCTGGGGCCAACGTCCTGACTTTC. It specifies CASSSTGSGANVLTF.

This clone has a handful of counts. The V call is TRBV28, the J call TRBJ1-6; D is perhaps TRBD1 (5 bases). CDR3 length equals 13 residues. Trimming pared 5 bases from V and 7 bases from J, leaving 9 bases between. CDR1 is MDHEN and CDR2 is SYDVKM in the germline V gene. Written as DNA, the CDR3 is TGTGCCAGCAGTGTTACAGGAAATTCACCCCTCCACTTT. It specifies CASSVTGNSPLHF.

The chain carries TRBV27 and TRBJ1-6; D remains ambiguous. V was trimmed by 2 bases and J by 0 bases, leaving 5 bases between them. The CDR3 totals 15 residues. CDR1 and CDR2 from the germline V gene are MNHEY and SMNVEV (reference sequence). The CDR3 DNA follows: TGTGCCAGCAGTTTAGTCAGCTCCTATAATTCACCCCTCCACTTT. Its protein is CASSLVSSYNSPLHF.

The CDR3 nucleotides read TGTGCCAGCAGCTTTGGGGCCGACACCGGGGAGCTGTTTTTT. This encodes CASSFGADTGELFF. J is TRBJ2-2 and V is TRBV7-9; D possibly corresponds to TRBD1 (5 bases). Germline lookup yields CDR1 SEHNR and CDR2 FQNEAQ (reference sequence). V dropped 3 bases and J dropped 3 bases, with 8 bases sitting between them. The CDR3 length is 14 residues.

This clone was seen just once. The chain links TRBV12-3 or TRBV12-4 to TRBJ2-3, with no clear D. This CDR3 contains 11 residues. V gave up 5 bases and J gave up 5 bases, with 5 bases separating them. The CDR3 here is CASSHRDTQYF. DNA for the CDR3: TGTGCCAGCAGTCACAGAGATACGCAGTATTTT.

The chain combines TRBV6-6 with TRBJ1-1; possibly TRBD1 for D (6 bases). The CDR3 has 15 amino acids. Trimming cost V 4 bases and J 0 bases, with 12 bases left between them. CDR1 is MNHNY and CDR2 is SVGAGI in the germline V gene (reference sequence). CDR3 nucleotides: TGTGCCAGCAGTTCCAACAGGGACATGAACACTGAAGCTTTCTTT. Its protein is CASSSNRDMNTEAFF.

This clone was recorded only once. The CDR3 bases are TGTGCCACCAGCAGCGCCCGGCTTCGAGGAGAAAAACTGTTTTTT. Translation: CATSSARLRGEKLFF. The rearrangement links TRBV15 to TRBJ1-4; D not certain. The CDR3 runs 15 residues. Germline CDR1 and CDR2: LNHNV and YYDKDF (reference sequence). Deletions cut 3 bases from V and 8 bases from J, with 16 bases between. The full variable domain, completed using reference TRBV15 and TRBJ1-4, is DAMVIQNPRYQVTQFGKPVTLSCSQTLNHNVMYWYQQKSSQAPKLLFHYYDKDFNNEADTPDNFQSRRPNTSFCFLDIRSPGLGDTAMYLCATSSARLRGEKLFFGSGTQLSVL.